The rows below give T cell receptor beta chains drawn from one sample of a study of control samples from healthy donors and cancer patients. Assay: immunoSEQ multiplex PCR; the TCRdb copy retains only in-frame clones and omits some. The sample has tens of thousands of clones; 75% to 95% are singletons. The material sequenced was PBMCs. Every receptor here comes from a man younger than 40 with colorectal cancer. CDR3s include the opening cysteine and the closing phenylalanine or tryptophan. A D gene is named only where the DNA matches it firmly. Expanded clones get a size class; other rows say once, few or many, or leave the size out.

>NA|few|TRBJ1-2|TRBV4-1
CASSQEPASYYGYTF
TGCGCCAGCAGCCAAGAACCCGCTAGTTACTATGGCTACACCTTC
>NA|NA|TRBJ2-7|TRBV7-6
CASSLLDGTSYEQYF
TGTGCCAGCAGCTTATTGGACGGGACCTCCTACGAGCAGTACTTC
>TRBD2|NA|TRBJ2-2|TRBV7-2
CASSPPSGGPVGELFF
TGTGCCAGCAGCCCACCTAGCGGGGGGCCGGTCGGGGAGCTGTTTTTT
>TRBD2|NA|TRBJ2-1|TRBV11-2
CASSWGTSGLDNEQFF
TGTGCCAGCAGCTGGGGGACTAGCGGTTTAGACAATGAGCAGTTCTTC
>NA|NA|TRBJ1-5|TRBV19
CASSVAGQRNQPQHF
TGTGCCAGTAGTGTAGCGGGACAACGCAATCAGCCCCAGCATTTT
>TRBD1|once|TRBJ1-1|TRBV4-2
CASSQVMSIRDSKYQNTEAFF
TGTGCCAGCAGCCAAGTGATGAGTATTAGGGACAGCAAGTACCAGAACACTGAAGCTTTCTTT
>NA|NA|TRBJ1-2|TRBV5-4
CASSPAPDRDYGYTF
TGTGCCAGCAGCCCCGCCCCGGACAGAGACTATGGCTACACCTTC
>TRBD1|NA|TRBJ1-4|TRBV5-6
CASSLAAQGADEKLFF
TGTGCCAGCAGCTTGGCGGCACAGGGGGCGGATGAAAAACTGTTTTTT
>NA|NA|TRBJ1-2|TRBV23-1
CASSQGRRGGYTF
TGCGCCAGCAGTCAAGGGCGGCGAGGTGGCTACACCTTC
>TRBD2|NA|TRBJ2-1|TRBV4-3
CASSPGLAREQFF
TGCGCCAGCAGCCCGGGACTAGCGCGTGAGCAGTTCTTC
>NA|NA|TRBJ2-7|TRBV6-1
CASSEGRHPYEQYF
TGTGCCAGCAGTGAAGGGAGACACCCCTACGAGCAGTACTTC
>NA|NA|TRBJ1-4|TRBV20-1
CSASGAEATNEKLFF
TGCAGTGCTAGTGGTGCGGAAGCAACTAATGAAAAACTGTTTTTT
>NA|NA|TRBJ2-6|TRBV30
CAWSVGGGGVPGANVLTF
TGTGCCTGGAGTGTAGGAGGGGGGGGTGTTCCTGGGGCCAACGTCCTGACTTTC
>TRBD1|once|TRBJ2-1|TRBV24-1
CATRKTGGGNEQFF
TGTGCCACCAGAAAAACAGGGGGCGGGAATGAGCAGTTCTTC
>NA|once|TRBJ2-2|TRBV28
CASSFLGNTGELFF
TGTGCCAGCAGTTTTCTTGGAAACACCGGGGAGCTGTTTTTT
>NA|NA|TRBJ1-6|TRBV30
CAWAPGESPLHF
TGTGCCTGGGCCCCCGGGGAATCACCCCTCCACTTT
>TRBD1|NA|TRBJ2-7|TRBV7-2
CASSLGQGRGYEQYF
TGTGCCAGCAGCTTAGGACAGGGAAGGGGCTACGAGCAGTACTTC
>TRBD1|NA|TRBJ2-7|TRBV4-2
CASSPRTGGYEQYF
TGTGCCAGCAGCCCGCGGACAGGGGGGTACGAGCAGTACTTC
>NA|NA|TRBJ2-1|TRBV7-6
CASSLVSANEQFF
TGTGCCAGCAGCTTAGTGTCGGCTAATGAGCAGTTCTTC
>NA|once|TRBJ1-6|TRBV6-2/TRBV6-3
CASSRPRPGENSPLHF
TGTGCCAGCAGTCGCCCGCGACCGGGGGAAAATTCACCCCTCCACTTT
>TRBD1|NA|TRBJ2-3|TRBV6-1
CASSERTGLGTDTQYF
TGTGCCAGCAGTGAAAGGACAGGTCTGGGGACAGATACGCAGTATTTT
>NA|NA|TRBJ2-7|TRBV29-1
CSVGRGGLLNEQYF
TGCAGCGTTGGCAGGGGGGGACTCCTGAACGAGCAGTACTTC
>NA|NA|TRBJ1-6|TRBV10-3
CAIARGPYNSPLHF
TGTGCCATCGCAAGGGGCCCCTATAATTCACCCCTCCACTTT
>NA|NA|TRBJ2-5|TRBV11-2
CASSLGQQETQYF
TGTGCCAGCAGCTTGGGCCAGCAAGAGACCCAGTACTTC